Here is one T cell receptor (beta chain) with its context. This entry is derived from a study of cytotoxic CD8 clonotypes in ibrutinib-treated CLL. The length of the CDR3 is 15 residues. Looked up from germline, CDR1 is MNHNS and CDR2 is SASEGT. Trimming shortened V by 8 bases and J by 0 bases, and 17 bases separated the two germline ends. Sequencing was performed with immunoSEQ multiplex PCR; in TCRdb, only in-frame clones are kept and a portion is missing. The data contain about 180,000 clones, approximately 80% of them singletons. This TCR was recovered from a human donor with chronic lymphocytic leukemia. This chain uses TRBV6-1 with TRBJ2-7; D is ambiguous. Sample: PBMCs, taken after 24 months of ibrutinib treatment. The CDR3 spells CASRHYGPSSYEQYF. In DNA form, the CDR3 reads TGTGCCAGCCGGCACTACGGACCGAGCTCCTACGAGCAGTACTTC.